This record looks at one TCR beta chain sequence and its context. The antigen is unknown. This specimen includes other DNA sequences encoding the same CDR3. The sample belongs to a study of OX40 agonist ivuxolimab in advanced cancers. The overall study: Participants, around 80% male, averaged roughly 55 years of age, ranging from roughly 20 to 85. Study outcomes and limitations: Circulating CD4+ and CD8+ T cells showed clonal expansion by week 6 at 0.1 to 3.0 mg/kg.

This table comes from immunoSEQ multiplex PCR, and its TCRdb copy is limited to in-frame clones, with some not included. The sample has 25,000 to 30,000 clones, around 87% seen once. The CDR3 loop spans 13 amino acids. The V gene end was trimmed by 6 bases and the J gene end by 2 bases; junction bases not matched to a gene: 3. CDR1 MNHNS and CDR2 SASEGT come from the germline V gene. This chain joins TRBV6-1 and TRBJ2-5, with 7 bases lining up with TRBD2. This TCR was sampled from an adult with an advanced solid tumor such as melanoma, head and neck, liver or kidney cancer. The sequences come from CD4+ or CD8+ T cells sorted from blood, collected in a trial of the OX40 agonist ivuxolimab. The CDR3 DNA sequence: TGTGCCAGCAGACCGGGACTACAAGAGACCCAGTACTTC. Translating it yields CASRPGLQETQYF.